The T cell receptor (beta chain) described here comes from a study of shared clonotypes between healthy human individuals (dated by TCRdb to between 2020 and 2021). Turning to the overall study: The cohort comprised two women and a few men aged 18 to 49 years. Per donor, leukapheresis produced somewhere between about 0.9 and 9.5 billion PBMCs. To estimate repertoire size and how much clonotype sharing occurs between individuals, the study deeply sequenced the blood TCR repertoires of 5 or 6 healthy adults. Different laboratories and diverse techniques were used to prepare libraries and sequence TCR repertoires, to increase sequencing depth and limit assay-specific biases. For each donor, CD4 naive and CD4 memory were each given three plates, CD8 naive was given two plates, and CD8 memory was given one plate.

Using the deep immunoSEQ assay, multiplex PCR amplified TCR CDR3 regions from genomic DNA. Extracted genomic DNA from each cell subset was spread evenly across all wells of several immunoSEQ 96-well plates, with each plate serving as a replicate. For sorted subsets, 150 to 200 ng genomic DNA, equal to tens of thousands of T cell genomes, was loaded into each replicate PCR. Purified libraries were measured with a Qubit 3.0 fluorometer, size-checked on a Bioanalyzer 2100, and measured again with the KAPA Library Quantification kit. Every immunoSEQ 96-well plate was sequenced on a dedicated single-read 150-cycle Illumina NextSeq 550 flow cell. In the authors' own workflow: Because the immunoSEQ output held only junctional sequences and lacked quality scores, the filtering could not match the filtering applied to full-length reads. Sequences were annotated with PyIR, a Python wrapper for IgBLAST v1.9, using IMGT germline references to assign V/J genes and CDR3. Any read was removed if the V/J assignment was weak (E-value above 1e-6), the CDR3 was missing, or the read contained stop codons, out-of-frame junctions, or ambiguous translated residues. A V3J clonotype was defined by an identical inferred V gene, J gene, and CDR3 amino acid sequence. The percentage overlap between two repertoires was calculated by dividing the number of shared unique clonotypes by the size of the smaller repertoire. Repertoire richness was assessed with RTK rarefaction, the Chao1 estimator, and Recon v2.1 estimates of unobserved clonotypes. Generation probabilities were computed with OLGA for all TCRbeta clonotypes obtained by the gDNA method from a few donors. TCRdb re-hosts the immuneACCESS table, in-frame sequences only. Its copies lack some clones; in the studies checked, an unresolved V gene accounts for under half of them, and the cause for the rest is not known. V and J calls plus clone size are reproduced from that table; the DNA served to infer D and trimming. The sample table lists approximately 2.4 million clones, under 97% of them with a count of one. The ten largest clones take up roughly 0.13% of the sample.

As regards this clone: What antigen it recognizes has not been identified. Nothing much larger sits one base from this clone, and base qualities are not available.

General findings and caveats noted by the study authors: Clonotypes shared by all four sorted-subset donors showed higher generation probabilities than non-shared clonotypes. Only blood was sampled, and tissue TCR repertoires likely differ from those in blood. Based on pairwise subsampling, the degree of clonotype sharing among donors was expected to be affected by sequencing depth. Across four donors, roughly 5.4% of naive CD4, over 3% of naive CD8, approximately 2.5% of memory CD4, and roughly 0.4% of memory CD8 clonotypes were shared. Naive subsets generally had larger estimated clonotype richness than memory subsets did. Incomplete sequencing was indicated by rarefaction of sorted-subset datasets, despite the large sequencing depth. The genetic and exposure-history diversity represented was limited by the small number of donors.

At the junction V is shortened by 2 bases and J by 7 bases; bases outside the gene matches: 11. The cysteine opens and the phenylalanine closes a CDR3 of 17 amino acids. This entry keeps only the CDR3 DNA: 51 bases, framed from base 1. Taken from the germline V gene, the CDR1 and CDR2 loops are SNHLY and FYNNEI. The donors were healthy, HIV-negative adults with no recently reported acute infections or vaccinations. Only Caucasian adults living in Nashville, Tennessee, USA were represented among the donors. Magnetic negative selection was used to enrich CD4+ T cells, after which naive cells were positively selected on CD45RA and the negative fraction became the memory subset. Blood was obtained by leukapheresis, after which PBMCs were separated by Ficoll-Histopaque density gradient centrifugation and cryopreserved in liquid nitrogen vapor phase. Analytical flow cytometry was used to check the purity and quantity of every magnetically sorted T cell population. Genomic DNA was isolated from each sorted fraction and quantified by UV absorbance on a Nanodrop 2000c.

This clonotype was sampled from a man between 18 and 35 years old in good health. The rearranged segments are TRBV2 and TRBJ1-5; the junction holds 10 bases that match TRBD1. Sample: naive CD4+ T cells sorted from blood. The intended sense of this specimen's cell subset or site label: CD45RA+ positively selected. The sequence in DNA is TGTGCCAGCAGTGAAACCCTAATGGACAGGGGGGGACAGCCCCAGCATTTT. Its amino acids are CASSETLMDRGGQPQHF.